The 17 T cell receptor beta chains listed next were all sequenced from one sample in a study of OX40 agonist ivuxolimab in advanced cancers. Assay used: immunoSEQ multiplex PCR; TCRdb lists only in-frame clones, some missing. The repertoire holds around 58,000 clones, with over 75% as singletons. Sequencing used CD4+ or CD8+ T cells sorted from blood, obtained in a trial of the OX40 agonist ivuxolimab. All receptors come from an adult with an advanced solid tumor such as melanoma, head and neck, liver or kidney cancer.

This sequence joins TRBV5-6 and TRBJ2-3; 10 bases fit TRBD1. This CDR3 spans 15 amino acids. V gave up 5 bases and J gave up 2 bases; unmatched junction bases: 5. Germline V CDR1 and CDR2: SGHDT, YYEEEE. CDR3 sequence (DNA): TGTGCCAGCAGGAGGGGACAGGGGAACACAGATACGCAGTATTTT. This sequence encodes CASRRGQGNTDTQYF.

This clone was recorded once. J is TRBJ2-7 and V is TRBV5-4; TRBD1 or TRBD2 may be the D gene (5 bases each). V was pared by 1 base and J by 4 bases, with 12 bases between. Germline V gene sequence: CDR1 SGHNT, CDR2 YYREEE (reference sequence). This CDR3 has 14 residues. The CDR3 loop reads CASSLRDGGYEQYF. The CDR3 coding sequence is TGTGCCAGCAGCTTGAGGGACGGCGGATACGAGCAGTACTTC. Filled out from reference TRBV5-4 and TRBJ2-7, the complete variable domain reads ETGVTQSPTHLIKTRGQQVTLRCSSQSGHNTVSWYQQALGQGPQFIFQYYREEENGRGNFPPRFSGLQFPNYSSELNVNALELDDSALYLCASSLRDGGYEQYFGPGTRLTVT.

The chain employs TRBV5-4 and TRBJ1-3, with D uncertain. The V end lost 1 base, the J end lost 4 bases, and 6 bases lay between the germline ends. The CDR3 length is 13 residues. Per germline, CDR1 SGHNT and CDR2 YYREEE (reference sequence). The CDR3 reads CASSLTGGNTIYF. The CDR3, as DNA: TGTGCCAGCAGCTTGACTGGAGGAAACACCATATATTTT.

The J gene is TRBJ1-3, the V gene TRBV6-1; no clear D gene. The CDR3 totals 13 residues. In germline, CDR1 is MNHNS, CDR2 SASEGT. V dropped 11 bases and J dropped 0 bases, with 11 bases sitting between them. CDR3 protein: CAARHLSGNTIYF. For the CDR3, the DNA is TGTGCCGCCAGGCACCTCTCTGGAAACACCATATATTTT.

This sequence joins TRBV4-1 and TRBJ2-3; the D call may be TRBD1 or TRBD2 (5 bases each). The germline V and J ends were trimmed by 1 base and 6 bases, with 20 bases remaining between them. CDR1 is MGHRA, CDR2 YSYEKL, per germline. The CDR3 spans 17 residues. Here the CDR3 reads CASSQAFPGAPGDTQYF. The DNA of the CDR3 is TGCGCCAGCAGCCAAGCCTTCCCCGGGGCCCCGGGGGATACGCAGTATTTT.

The chain combines TRBV6-1 with TRBJ2-2, with D perhaps assigned TRBD1 or TRBD2 (5 bases each). The V end lost 4 bases, the J end lost 7 bases, and 19 bases lay between the germline ends. The CDR3 totals 16 residues. From germline, CDR1 is MNHNS and CDR2 SASEGT. The CDR3 sequence is CASSAQERGYGGELFF. CDR3 bases: TGTGCCAGCAGTGCGCAGGAGAGGGGTTACGGCGGGGAGCTGTTTTTT.

The gene calls are TRBV14 and TRBJ2-3; D is unresolved. V was cut by 4 bases and J by 3 bases, with 11 bases left in between. Germline CDR1 is SGHDN and CDR2 is FVKESK. There are 14 residues in the CDR3. CDR3: CASSPAGVTDTQYF. The CDR3 bases are TGTGCCAGCAGCCCCGCTGGGGTTACAGATACGCAGTATTTT.

The CDR3 DNA is TGTGCCAGCCGTCTGTATGGCCAAGTTCCAGATACGCAGTATTTT. It specifies CASRLYGQVPDTQYF. V and J are TRBV2 and TRBJ2-3; D gene uncertain. This CDR3 contains 15 residues. Trimming left V 8 bases short and J 4 bases short, with 19 bases between. CDR1 SNHLY and CDR2 FYNNEI come from the germline V gene.

The rearrangement joins TRBV19 to TRBJ2-1, with D unresolved. Per germline, CDR1 LNHDA and CDR2 SQIVND (reference sequence). The CDR3 length is 16 residues. V dropped 4 bases and J dropped 1 base, with 14 bases sitting between them. CDR3 coding DNA: TGTGCCAGTAGTACGAGCGTAGGTGGTTCCTACAATGAGCAGTTCTTC. This translates into CASSTSVGGSYNEQFF.

The chain recombines TRBV6-6 with TRBJ1-2, with TRBD1 matching over 9 bases. There are 14 residues in the CDR3. Trimming cost V 4 bases and J 7 bases; bases outside gene matches: 7. Germline assignment: CDR1 MNHNY and CDR2 SVGAGI (reference sequence). CDR3 sequence (DNA): TGTGCCAGCAGTTCGACAGGGGGAAGGAGTGGCTACACCTTC. This translates into CASSSTGGRSGYTF.

This rearrangement joins TRBV6-5 to TRBJ2-7; 7 nucleotides agree with TRBD1. CDR1 is MNHEY, CDR2 SVGAGI, per germline. This CDR3 is 13 amino acids long. J gave up 3 bases and V 5 bases, and 4 bases lay outside the gene matches. The CDR3 DNA sequence: TGTGCCAGCAGTGACGCAGGGGGCTACGAGCAGTACTTC. This encodes CASSDAGGYEQYF.

A few counts support this clone. The chain carries TRBV29-1 and TRBJ1-5; D gene ambiguous. The V gene lost 6 bases and the J gene lost 2 bases, with 17 bases spanning the gap. Looked up from germline, CDR1 is SQVTM and CDR2 is ANQGSEA. This CDR3 contains 15 residues. The CDR3 DNA follows: TGCAGCGTAGCCGATGGGGTTCTCGGCAATCAGCCCCAGCATTTT. Translated, it gives CSVADGVLGNQPQHF.

This chain connects TRBV2 to TRBJ1-5, with D possibly matching TRBD1 (5 bases). Germline values: CDR1 SNHLY, CDR2 FYNNEI. This CDR3 contains 15 residues. The V end lost 0 bases, the J end lost 3 bases, and 9 bases lay between the germline ends. The CDR3 reads CASSEARTSNQPQHF. The CDR3 DNA reads as TGTGCCAGCAGTGAAGCGCGGACATCCAATCAGCCCCAGCATTTT. The full variable domain, rest sourced from reference TRBV2 and TRBJ1-5, is EPEVTQTPSHQVTQMGQEVILRCVPISNHLYFYWYRQILGQKVEFLVSFYNNEISEKSEIFDDQFSVERPDGSNFTLKIRSTKLEDSAMYFCASSEARTSNQPQHFGDGTRLSIL.

The chain recombines TRBV29-1 with TRBJ1-1, with D tentatively TRBD1 (5 bases). The CDR3 contains 14 residues. The germline gives CDR1 SQVTM, CDR2 ANQGSEA. Trimming removed 4 bases from V and 1 base from J, with 13 bases in between. The CDR3 bases are TGCAGCGTTGGGAGGGGCGGCGGGAACACTGAAGCTTTCTTT. It is translated as CSVGRGGGNTEAFF.

The V call is TRBV5-6, the J call TRBJ2-5; D is unresolved. This CDR3 comprises 14 residues. CDR1 is SGHDT, CDR2 YYEEEE, per germline. Deletions cut 0 bases from V and 7 bases from J, with 13 bases between. CDR3 sequence reads: CASSLVGEKGTQYF. In nucleotides, the CDR3 is TGTGCCAGCAGCTTGGTCGGAGAGAAAGGGACCCAGTACTTC.

The rearrangement joins TRBV5-4 to TRBJ2-2; no reliable D call. CDR1 and CDR2 from the germline V gene are SGHNT and YYREEE (reference sequence). V was pared by 2 bases and J by 3 bases, with 2 bases between. This CDR3 comprises 12 residues. The CDR3 reads CASSFDTGELFF. The CDR3 DNA reads as TGTGCCAGCAGCTTCGACACCGGGGAGCTGTTTTTT.

The chain couples TRBV6-9 to TRBJ1-3; the D gene is possibly TRBD1 (6 bases). The CDR3 runs 14 residues. Trimming shortened V by 3 bases and J by 1 base, and 7 bases separated the two germline ends. CDR1 is MNHGY and CDR2 is SVAAGI in the germline V gene. This chain's CDR3 is CASSYRGSGNTIYF. In DNA, the CDR3 is TGTGCCAGCAGTTACAGGGGTTCTGGAAACACCATATATTTT.